Detailed here is one T cell receptor beta chain. CDR1 is DFQATT and CDR2 is SNEGSKA in the germline V gene (reference sequence). V dropped 3 bases and J dropped 7 bases, with 16 bases sitting between them. This CDR3 has 14 amino acids. One entry per CDR3 protein results from TCRdb running MiXCR on the 5' RACE reads. The sample lists under 900,000 distinct CDR3 sequences, 9% to 15% seen once, with around 1.6% in the top ten. The data were obtained in a study of identical twins. This same sample was also part of a study on yellow fever vaccine responses in identical twins.

This chain connects TRBV20-1 to TRBJ2-1; D unclear. The sample consisted of PBMCs. This TCR came from a woman under 30 in good health. The CDR3 DNA follows: TGCAGTGCTAGGGCCCGTCTAGGTGGGAATGAGCAGTTCTTC. This translates into CSARARLGGNEQFF.